This TCR beta chain was sequenced in a study of blood T cell repertoires in COVID-19 (dated by TCRdb to about 2020). Turning to the overall study: Samples covering the acute and convalescent phases of COVID-19 were provided by collaborators in the United States, Italy and Spain. Deeply sampled blood TCRbeta repertoires from subjects exposed to, actively infected with, or recovered from COVID-19 were included in the dataset. The samples were drawn from two sources: the first 160 participants of the ongoing ImmuneRACE study, and 1,000 to 1,500 subjects contributed by 6 global collaborators. The prospective study material was composed of cDNA or gDNA derived from T cells, B-cell-depleted T cells, or PBMCs. Where HLA class I and class II types were available, the types were taken from metadata supplied by the sample provider, not from assay-based typing. A de-identified subject ID, COVID-19 status, age in years and sex were almost always included in the sample metadata. The repertoires were released in a freely available public database intended as a resource for research on the immune response to SARS-CoV-2. Results and caveats for the whole study, not just this receptor: How much clinical and demographic metadata was included differed by source and by participant, and the metadata was provided uncurated.

TCRbeta CDR3 regions were amplified from genomic DNA using the immunoSEQ Assay, a bias-controlled multiplex PCR. The authors' pipeline ran thus. Within the assay, amplification of reference gene primers was used to estimate how many nucleated cells each sample contained. To quantify the absolute abundance of each unique TCRbeta CDR3 rearrangement, sequence reads were collapsed and filtered. For each sample, productive Simpson clonality was calculated by taking the square root of Simpson's diversity index across productive rearrangements. Sourced from immuneACCESS, this table was stored by TCRdb with only in-frame sequences that have V and J called. A share of the clones is absent; for the studies checked, an unresolved V gene accounts for under half, and the remainder has no known explanation. Clone size and the V and J calls come from that table; the DNA yielded D and trimming. The sample yields about 370,000 clones; 90% were counted once. The ten largest clones add up to around 7% of the sample.

With respect to this clone: Its antigen is unknown. No clone much larger than this one lies a single base away; base qualities are absent.

Collaborating institutions collected whole blood in K2EDTA tubes following their own protocols. Collaborator samples were shipped for TCRbeta analysis as frozen whole blood, isolated PBMCs, or DNA extracted from either sample type. Sequences LNHDA (CDR1) and SQIVND (CDR2) are obtained from the germline V gene (reference sequence). Relative to germline, V is 2 bases shorter and J is 4 bases shorter, with 17 bases between their ends. The CDR3 measures 16 amino acids from cysteine to phenylalanine. Just CDR3 DNA is preserved here, 48 bases in frame from base 1. Sequencing used peripheral blood. The V gene is TRBV19 and the J gene is TRBJ2-5; the D segment could be TRBD1, given 6 matching bases. This TCR was recovered from a man between 18 and 35 years old with active or convalescent COVID-19. The DNA sequence is TGTGCCAGTAGTATAAGGAAGCAGGGGTTGTTAGAGACCCAGTACTTC. This is translated as CASSIRKQGLLETQYF.